This T cell receptor beta chain appears in the sequencing data of a study of PD-1 blockade in classical Hodgkin lymphoma. Note on this clone: Its target is unknown.

Study results and caveats: For complete responders, baseline diversity was comparable to that of newly diagnosed patients.

This table comes from immunoSEQ multiplex PCR, and its TCRdb copy is limited to in-frame clones, with some not included. The table has about 40,000 clones, just under 80% seen once. All trial patients relapsed after autologous stem cell transplantation. Complete response, partial response or progressive disease was each patient's best response. The CDR3 contains 14 residues. The germline CDR1 and CDR2 sequences are ENHRY and SYGVKD. V lost 0 bases, J lost 2 bases, and 8 bases lay in between. The receptor's source is a human donor with classical Hodgkin lymphoma. The source was peripheral blood mononuclear cells (PBMCs), collected at baseline. This rearrangement joins TRBV10-3 to TRBJ2-7; D is unresolved. For the CDR3, the DNA is TGTGCCATCAGTGAGTCCATGGCTACCTACGAGCAGTACTTC. This codes for CAISESMATYEQYF.